The 17 T cell receptor beta chains in this list originate from one sample, sequenced in a study of T cells in Graves' hyperthyroidism and ophthalmopathy. What was amplified from RNA transcripts were TCR beta CDR3 regions. The HTBI set primed first-round TCR CDR3 RT-PCR. TCRdb reanalysed the multiplex PCR reads using MiXCR and keeps one entry per CDR3 protein. Seen here are a few hundred thousand distinct CDR3 sequences, roughly 15% observed once, and the top ten hold about 20%. Sample: blood. The source of these receptors is an older woman with Graves' ophthalmopathy.

The chain combines TRBV19 with TRBJ1-2, with TRBD1 identical over 7 bases. Trimming took 8 bases from V and 8 from J; bases not matched to a gene: 11. The CDR3 loop spans 13 amino acids. Germline lookup yields CDR1 LNHDA and CDR2 SQIVND (reference sequence). CDR3 DNA sequence: TGTGCCAGTCGACCAGGGGGTAAAAGCGGCTACACCTTC. It yields the protein CASRPGGKSGYTF.

This clonotype has only a few counts. The CDR3 reads CASGGTGDSPLHF. The CDR3, as DNA: TGTGCCAGCGGGGGGACAGGGGATTCACCCCTCCACTTT. The genes are TRBV7-2 and TRBJ1-6, with 10 bases matching TRBD1. The CDR3 has 13 amino acids. The germline V gene has CDR1 SGHTA and CDR2 FQGNSA. Unmatched junction bases numbered 3, after V lost 8 bases and J lost 8 bases.

This clonotype came up a few times. The rearrangement links TRBV7-9 to TRBJ1-1; D unresolved. Germline lookup yields CDR1 SEHNR and CDR2 FQNEAQ (reference sequence). The CDR3 loop spans 13 amino acids. V was pared by 4 bases and J by 7 bases, with 13 bases between. The CDR3 loop is CASSSTPAIEAFF. The CDR3 coding sequence is TGTGCCAGCAGCTCCACTCCCGCGATTGAAGCTTTCTTT.

The chain employs TRBV7-8 and TRBJ2-3; possible D gene TRBD1, 5 bases. V dropped 2 bases and J dropped 2 bases, with 23 bases sitting between them. Looked up from germline, CDR1 is SGHVS and CDR2 is FQNEAQ. The CDR3 spans 19 residues. The CDR3 DNA sequence: TGTGCCAGCAGCTTACCCGACAGCTTTGCCCTTGGCGACACAGATACGCAGTATTTT. This codes for CASSLPDSFALGDTDTQYF.

The chain links TRBV5-1 to TRBJ2-5; 7 bases are shared with TRBD2. The CDR3 consists of 15 residues. Germline-derived CDR1 and CDR2 are SGHRS and YFSETQ. The V and J ends lost 1 base and 1 base, in that order; junction bases with no gene match: 4. CDR3 protein: CASSLFPGGQETQYF. DNA for the CDR3: TGCGCCAGCAGCTTGTTTCCGGGAGGCCAAGAGACCCAGTACTTC.

This clonotype has at least ten counts. V usage is TRBV19 and J usage is TRBJ1-5; maybe TRBD1 (5 bases). The CDR3 extends over 15 amino acids. Trimming removed 3 bases from V and 0 bases from J, with 9 bases in between. Germline CDR1 and CDR2: LNHDA and SQIVND (reference sequence). The CDR3 DNA sequence: TGTGCCAGTAGTATCGGGGGTTCTAGCAATCAGCCCCAGCATTTT. Its translation is CASSIGGSSNQPQHF.

The chain combines TRBV25-1 with TRBJ1-4, with no clear D. This CDR3 contains 16 residues. Trimming took off 0 bases at V and 5 bases at J, with 13 bases between the two ends. The germline V gene has CDR1 MGHDK and CDR2 SYGVNS. CDR3 region: CASSEYNLPGNEKLFF. The CDR3 DNA reads as TGTGCCAGCAGTGAATATAACCTACCCGGGAATGAAAAACTGTTTTTT.

This clonotype was found many times. V and J are TRBV6-1 and TRBJ2-7; D remains unclear. The CDR3 loop spans 13 amino acids. Per germline, CDR1 MNHNS and CDR2 SASEGT. V was clipped by 4 bases and J by 2 bases, with 9 bases between them. CDR3 sequence reads: CASSAAEPYEQYF. In DNA form, the CDR3 reads TGTGCCAGCAGTGCGGCTGAGCCCTACGAGCAGTACTTC.

This chain connects TRBV28 to TRBJ2-3, with 14 nucleotides matching TRBD2. With 7 bases clipped from V and 3 bases from J, the junction kept 15 bases outside the gene matches. In germline, CDR1 is MDHEN, CDR2 SYDVKM. This CDR3 contains 19 residues. CDR3 DNA sequence: TGTGCCAGCATCTATGGGGGTGCAGGACTAGCGGGAGGAACAGATACGCAGTATTTT. Translating it yields CASIYGGAGLAGGTDTQYF.

Many counts were recorded for this clonotype. The chain carries TRBV30 and TRBJ1-2; D gene uncertain. V was shortened by 3 bases and J by 0 bases, with 8 bases between the two germline ends. The V gene's germline CDR1 is GTSNPN and CDR2 SVGIG (reference sequence). The CDR3 runs 13 residues. The CDR3 DNA sequence: TGTGCCTGGAGACAGTCTCCTAACTATGGCTACACCTTC. It is translated as CAWRQSPNYGYTF.

This clonotype was picked up a small number of times. This chain joins TRBV27 and TRBJ2-5; D is perhaps TRBD2 (5 bases). The germline V and J ends were trimmed by 4 bases and 5 bases, with 32 bases remaining between them. The CDR3 totals 20 residues. The germline V gene has CDR1 MNHEY and CDR2 SMNVEV (reference sequence). The CDR3 DNA follows: TGTGCCAGCAGTTCGTTAACCCGAGACGCAGCGGAAGCGCGGCGGGAGACCCAGTACTTC. Translation gives CASSSLTRDAAEARRETQYF.

V gene TRBV12-3 or TRBV12-4 combines with J gene TRBJ2-7; 8 bases match TRBD1. Trimming cost V 2 bases and J 3 bases; bases outside gene matches: 3. The CDR3 runs to 14 residues. In nucleotides, the CDR3 is TGTGCCAGCAGTTTAATACAGGGGGGCTACGAGCAGTACTTC. Protein product: CASSLIQGGYEQYF.

This clonotype showed up many times. The chain uses TRBV4-1 and TRBJ2-1, with 8 bases fitting TRBD1. CDR1 is MGHRA and CDR2 is YSYEKL in the germline V gene. The CDR3 contains 15 residues. V trimming: 4 bases; J trimming: 7 bases; junction bases outside the gene matches: 9. The DNA of the CDR3 is TGCGCCAGCAGCCTTAATAGACAGGGGCGAAATGAGCAGTTCTTC. Translated, it gives CASSLNRQGRNEQFF.

At least ten counts were recorded for this clonotype. The chain is built from TRBV6-5 and TRBJ2-3; 9 nucleotides agree with TRBD2. In germline, CDR1 is MNHEY, CDR2 SVGAGI. The CDR3 sequence is 21 residues long. Trimming removed 3 bases from V and 5 bases from J; junction bases left unmatched: 24. The CDR3 DNA follows: TGTGCCAGCAGTTATCGGAACAGGGGCTGTGGGGTAGCGGGAGAGAAAGATACGCAGTATTTT. Its protein is CASSYRNRGCGVAGEKDTQYF.

The table lists this clonotype with many counts. The chain uses TRBV11-2 and TRBJ2-7, with D possibly being TRBD1 or TRBD2 (5 bases each). Trimming took 4 bases from V and 0 from J, leaving 13 bases between them. The CDR3 has 15 amino acids. CDR1 is SGHAT and CDR2 is FQNNGV in the germline V gene. In DNA, the CDR3 is TGTGCCAGCAGCTCCGGGGCGGGTGTCTCCTACGAGCAGTACTTC. This encodes CASSSGAGVSYEQYF.

This clonotype was found many times. The chain uses TRBV3-1 and TRBJ1-5, with D possibly being TRBD1 (6 bases). The germline gives CDR1 LGHDT, CDR2 YNNKEL (reference sequence). This CDR3 is 15 amino acids long. Trimming pared 4 bases from V and 0 bases from J, leaving 10 bases between. CDR3 amino acids: CASSRSGVSNQPQHF. In nucleotides, the CDR3 is TGTGCCAGCAGCCGCTCAGGGGTTAGCAATCAGCCCCAGCATTTT.

This clonotype has just a few counts. This chain joins TRBV2 and TRBJ1-2; D not resolved. The ends were cut back, 7 bases at V and 7 bases at J, with 7 bases in the middle. The germline V gene encodes CDR1 SNHLY and CDR2 FYNNEI. CDR3 length equals 10 residues. In DNA form, the CDR3 reads TGTGCCAGCACCGACGGTGGCTACACCTTC. Residues: CASTDGGYTF.